These T cell receptor beta chains were read from a single sample in a study of blood T cell repertoires in COVID-19. Some clones are missing from TCRdb's copy, which holds only in-frame ones; the method was immunoSEQ multiplex PCR. Here the sample spans about 73,000 clones, roughly four fifths being singletons. Source material: peripheral blood. These receptors were taken from a woman aged 55-70 years with acute or convalescent COVID-19. Both conserved end residues are part of each CDR3. A D gene is named only where the DNA matches it firmly. Some rows mark clone size as missing; the rest say once, few, many or name a class of expanded clone.

. TRBJ2-7 TRBD1 TRBV29-1 CSGTGERSYEQYF TGCAGCGGAACAGGGGAACGCTCCTACGAGCAGTACTTC
. TRBJ2-7 TRBD1 TRBV19 CASSRSTGAGYEQYF TGTGCCAGTAGTAGAAGTACAGGGGCGGGCTACGAGCAGTACTTC
once TRBJ1-1 . TRBV6-5 CASSRDSYRPFF TGTGCCAGCAGCCGCGACAGTTATAGGCCTTTCTTT
. TRBJ2-6 . TRBV5-1 CASSGGLSPSGANVLTF TGCGCCAGCAGCGGGGGGTTGAGTCCCTCTGGGGCCAACGTCCTGACTTTC
. TRBJ1-1 TRBD1 TRBV2 CASSVTRGLGGTEAFF TGTGCCAGCAGTGTTACCAGGGGGCTAGGTGGTACTGAAGCTTTCTTT
. TRBJ1-2 TRBD1 TRBV19 CASSDRTGVGGDGYTF TGTGCCAGTAGTGACCGGACAGGGGTAGGCGGAGATGGCTACACCTTC
. TRBJ1-2 TRBD1 TRBV24-1 CATSDPGQPYGYTF TGTGCCACCAGTGATCCGGGACAGCCCTATGGCTACACCTTC
. TRBJ1-5 TRBD1 TRBV23-1 CASSDRDRGATGNQPQHF TGCGCCAGCAGTGACCGGGACAGGGGGGCGACGGGCAATCAGCCCCAGCATTTT
. TRBJ1-6 . TRBV10-1 CASSESQANSPLHF TGCGCCAGCAGTGAATCGCAGGCGAATTCACCCCTCCACTTT
once TRBJ1-1 . TRBV11-2 CASSRQKLSQNTEAFF TGTGCCAGCAGCCGACAGAAACTAAGCCAGAACACTGAAGCTTTCTTT
. TRBJ2-1 TRBD2 TRBV7-2 CASSLSGGSSYNEQFF TGTGCCAGCAGCCTTAGCGGGGGCAGCTCCTACAATGAGCAGTTCTTC
once TRBJ2-7 . TRBV6-6 CASKEGGYEQYF TGTGCCAGCAAGGAGGGAGGCTACGAGCAGTACTTC
. TRBJ1-2 . TRBV9 CASSEGEGYTF TGTGCCAGCAGCGAGGGGGAAGGCTACACCTTC
. TRBJ2-7 TRBD1 TRBV6-1 CASSEEWTGGYEQYF TGTGCCAGCAGTGAAGAATGGACAGGGGGCTACGAGCAGTACTTC
. TRBJ1-1 . TRBV18 CASSPPQGGNTEAFF TGTGCCAGCTCACCACCCCAAGGGGGGAACACTGAAGCTTTCTTT